This T cell receptor (beta chain) derives from a study of blood T cell repertoires in COVID-19. Background on the study: Acute-phase and convalescent COVID-19 samples originated in the United States, Italy and Spain. Sources were T cells, B-cell-depleted T cells, or PBMCs; the material itself was cDNA or gDNA.

Per the authors' pipeline: Nucleated cell counts were estimated from reference gene primer amplification. Repertoires were generated with immunoSEQ multiplex PCR, while TCRdb's copy carries only in-frame clones and drops some. That table gives V, J and clone size, and the DNA gave D and trimming. The repertoire holds 200,000 to 300,000 clones, with 87% as singletons. The CDR3 loop spans 15 amino acids. V was shortened by 6 bases and J by 1 base, with 15 bases between the two germline ends. Per germline, CDR1 SNHLY and CDR2 FYNNEI. The chain couples TRBV2 to TRBJ1-2, with D possibly matching TRBD1 (5 bases). This clonotype was sampled from a woman aged 40-49 years who had recovered from COVID-19. The sample consisted of peripheral blood. The CDR3 loop is CASSPSGGGNYGYTF. In DNA, the CDR3 is TGTGCCAGCAGCCCCAGTGGGGGGGGTAACTATGGCTACACCTTC.